These 14 T cell receptor beta chains came from one sample sequenced in a study of cytomegalovirus exposure and HLA in healthy donors. Primers for the PCR totalled 60 Vbeta and 13 Jbeta. Sequencing used immunoSEQ multiplex PCR; TCRdb keeps in-frame clones, though not all of them. The profile shows about 150,000 clones, about 77% of them singletons. Material: PBMCs. These receptors were obtained from a male donor in good health and CMV-seronegative.

The chain uses TRBV9 and TRBJ2-5; TRBD2 aligns across 9 bases. The DNA end lines up better with TRBJ2-7; the J call may be wrong. CDR3 length: 16 amino acids. Per germline, CDR1 SGDLS and CDR2 YYNGEE. CDR3 DNA: TGTGCCAGCAGCGTTCATCCGACTAGCGGAACCTACGAGCAGTACTTC. Its protein is CASSVHPTSGTYEQYF.

J is TRBJ2-2 and V is TRBV6-5; maybe TRBD1 (6 bases). The CDR3 has 16 amino acids. The ends were cut back, 3 bases at V and 3 bases at J, with 14 bases in the middle. Germline V gene sequence: CDR1 MNHEY, CDR2 SVGAGI. CDR3 residues: CASSYGDRSYTGELFF. The CDR3 DNA sequence: TGTGCCAGCAGTTATGGAGACAGGTCTTACACCGGGGAGCTGTTTTTT.

V usage is TRBV5-1 and J usage is TRBJ1-1; 7 bases line up with TRBD1. V lost 1 base and J lost 5; bases outside the gene matches: 8. The CDR3 extends over 15 amino acids. CDR1 SGHRS and CDR2 YFSETQ come from the germline V gene. CDR3 loop: CASSLTGEVGTEAFF. CDR3 nucleotides: TGCGCCAGCAGCTTGACAGGGGAGGTAGGAACTGAAGCTTTCTTT.

In its sample, this clone was seen a few times. The V call is TRBV6-1, the J call TRBJ1-2, with a tentative D call TRBD1 (6 bases). Germline V gene sequence: CDR1 MNHNS, CDR2 SASEGT. This CDR3 has 14 amino acids. With 2 bases removed from V and 5 bases from J, the gap between germline ends came to 12 bases. The CDR3 region is CASSEPGATYGYTF. Here the CDR3 DNA reads TGTGCCAGCAGTGAACCAGGGGCTACGTATGGCTACACCTTC.

The gene calls are TRBV5-1 and TRBJ1-1; 7 bases map to TRBD1. The CDR3 is made up of 15 amino acids. Germline values: CDR1 SGHRS, CDR2 YFSETQ. After removal of 0 bases from V and 2 bases from J, the junction contained 4 bases not matched to a gene. For the CDR3, the DNA is TGCGCCAGCAGCTTGGCCTGGGACAGAAACACTGAAGCTTTCTTT. It translates to CASSLAWDRNTEAFF.

The J gene is TRBJ2-3, the V gene TRBV7-6; 8 nucleotides line up with TRBD1. J was trimmed by 2 bases and V by 2 bases; bases with no gene match: 9. The CDR3 totals 17 residues. CDR1 and CDR2 (germline): SGHVS, FNYEAQ. The CDR3 spells CASSLIGTGRDTDTQYF. In DNA form, the CDR3 reads TGTGCCAGCAGCTTAATCGGGACAGGCCGAGACACAGATACGCAGTATTTT.

The gene calls are TRBV5-1 and TRBJ1-5; D is unresolved. The CDR3 length is 14 residues. Germline loops: CDR1 SGHRS, CDR2 YFSETQ. Trimming shortened V by 0 bases and J by 3 bases, and 7 bases separated the two germline ends. CDR3 protein: CASSLGGANQPQHF. Here the CDR3 DNA reads TGCGCCAGCAGCTTGGGGGGAGCCAATCAGCCCCAGCATTTT.

This chain's CDR3 is CSVEEWTSGKPEIYNEQFF. CDR3 in DNA: TGCAGCGTTGAAGAGTGGACTAGCGGAAAACCTGAAATATACAATGAGCAGTTCTTC. The genes are TRBV29-1 and TRBJ2-1; 10 positions agree with TRBD2. Germline V gene sequence: CDR1 SQVTM, CDR2 ANQGSEA. This CDR3 spans 19 amino acids. The J segment lost 4 bases and the V segment lost 0 bases, leaving 15 bases of the junction unmatched.

The rearrangement links TRBV6-5 to TRBJ2-3; 7 bases fit TRBD2. J gave up 4 bases and V 6 bases, and 4 bases lay outside the gene matches. CDR3 length: 13 amino acids. Germline CDR1 and CDR2: MNHEY and SVGAGI. In DNA, the CDR3 is TGTGCCAGCAGACCCGGACTAGCAGATACGCAGTATTTT. It codes for CASRPGLADTQYF.

The V and J genes are TRBV19 and TRBJ1-5, with 9 bases aligning to TRBD1. With V trimmed by 5 bases and J by 6 bases, 8 bases remained unmatched. The germline gives CDR1 LNHDA, CDR2 SQIVND (reference sequence). CDR3 length: 15 residues. In DNA form, the CDR3 reads TGTGCCAGTAGTCCCGGAGGGGACAGGGTTCAGCCCCAGCATTTT. This gives the protein CASSPGGDRVQPQHF.

This clone appeared a few times. This chain connects TRBV5-1 to TRBJ1-1, with D possibly being TRBD1 (5 bases). The CDR3 contains 15 residues. Per germline, CDR1 SGHRS and CDR2 YFSETQ. The V end lost 0 bases, the J end lost 1 base, and 10 bases lay between the germline ends. Here the CDR3 reads CASSLERQGNTEAFF. The CDR3 region has the DNA TGCGCCAGCAGCTTGGAGAGGCAGGGGAACACTGAAGCTTTCTTT.

The chain uses TRBV6-6 and TRBJ2-5; 7 bases align to TRBD2. The V gene end was trimmed by 7 bases and the J gene end by 5 bases; junction bases not matched to a gene: 13. Per germline, CDR1 MNHNY and CDR2 SVGAGI (reference sequence). CDR3 length equals 15 residues. CDR3 region: CASNGAGVPGETQYF. The CDR3 bases are TGTGCCAGCAACGGTGCGGGAGTCCCGGGGGAGACCCAGTACTTC.

The chain combines TRBV6-6 with TRBJ2-7, with D hard to call. Between the trimmed V and J ends, which lost 1 base and 2 bases, there was a span of 9 bases. CDR3 length: 14 residues. Germline V CDR1 and CDR2: MNHNY, SVGAGI (reference sequence). The CDR3 nucleotides are TGTGCCAGCAGTTACTTTAACGGTCCCTACGAGCAGTACTTC. It encodes CASSYFNGPYEQYF.

The chain carries TRBV11-2 and TRBJ1-2, with D possibly TRBD1 on 6 matching bases. The CDR3 runs 14 residues. Germline V gene data show CDR1 as SGHAT and CDR2 as FQNNGV. V was cut by 2 bases and J by 5 bases, with 12 bases left in between. CDR3 DNA: TGTGCCAGCAGCTTATTACAGGGCGCTTATGGCTACACCTTC. Its protein product is CASSLLQGAYGYTF. The variable domain in full, with the rest retrieved from reference TRBV11-2 and TRBJ1-2, is EAGVAQSPRYKIIEKRQSVAFWCNPISGHATLYWYQQILGQGPKLLIQFQNNGVVDDSQLPKDRFSAERLKGVDSTLKIQPAKLEDSAVYLCASSLLQGAYGYTFGSGTRLTVV.